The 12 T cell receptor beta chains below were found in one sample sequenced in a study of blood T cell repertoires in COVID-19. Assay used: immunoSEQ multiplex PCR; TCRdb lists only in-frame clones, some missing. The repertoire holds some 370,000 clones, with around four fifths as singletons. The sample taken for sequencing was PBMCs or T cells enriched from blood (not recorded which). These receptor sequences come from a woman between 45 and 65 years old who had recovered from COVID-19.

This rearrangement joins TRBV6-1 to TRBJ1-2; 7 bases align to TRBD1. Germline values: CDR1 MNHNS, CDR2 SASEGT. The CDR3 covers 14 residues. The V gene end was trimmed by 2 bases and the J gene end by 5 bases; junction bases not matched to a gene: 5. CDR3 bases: TGTGCCAGCAGTGAAAGGGCAGGGGGTTATGGCTACACCTTC. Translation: CASSERAGGYGYTF.

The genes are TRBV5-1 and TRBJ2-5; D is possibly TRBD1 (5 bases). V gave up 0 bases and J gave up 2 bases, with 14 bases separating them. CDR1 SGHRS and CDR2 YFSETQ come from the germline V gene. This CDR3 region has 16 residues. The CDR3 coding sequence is TGCGCCAGCAGCTTGGTACGCAGGGTGGGTCAAGAGACCCAGTACTTC. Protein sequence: CASSLVRRVGQETQYF.

CDR3 region: CASSLESMNTEAFF. CDR3 nucleotide sequence: TGTGCCAGCAGCTTAGAGAGTATGAACACTGAAGCTTTCTTT. The chain combines TRBV11-1 with TRBJ1-1; D not certain. This CDR3 comprises 14 residues. V was clipped by 1 base and J by 0 bases, with 6 bases between them. In germline, CDR1 is SGHAT, CDR2 FQDESV (reference sequence). The full variable domain, rest sourced from reference TRBV11-1 and TRBJ1-1, is EAEVAQSPRYKITEKSQAVAFWCDPISGHATLYWYRQILGQGPELLVQFQDESVVDDSQLPKDRFSAERLKGVDSTLKIQPAELGDSAMYLCASSLESMNTEAFFGQGTRLTVV.

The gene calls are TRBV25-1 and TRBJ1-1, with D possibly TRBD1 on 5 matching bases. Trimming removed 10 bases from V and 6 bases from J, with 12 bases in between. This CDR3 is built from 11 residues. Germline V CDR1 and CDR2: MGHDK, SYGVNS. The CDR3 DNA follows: TGTGCCATAAGGGGAGGGTCTGAAGCTTTCTTT. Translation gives CAIRGGSEAFF.

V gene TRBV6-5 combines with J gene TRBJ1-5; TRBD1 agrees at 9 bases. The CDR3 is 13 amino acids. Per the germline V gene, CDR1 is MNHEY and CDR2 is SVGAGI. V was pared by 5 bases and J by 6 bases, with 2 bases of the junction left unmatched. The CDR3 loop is CASSQQGAQPQHF. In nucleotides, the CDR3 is TGTGCCAGCAGTCAACAGGGGGCTCAGCCCCAGCATTTT.

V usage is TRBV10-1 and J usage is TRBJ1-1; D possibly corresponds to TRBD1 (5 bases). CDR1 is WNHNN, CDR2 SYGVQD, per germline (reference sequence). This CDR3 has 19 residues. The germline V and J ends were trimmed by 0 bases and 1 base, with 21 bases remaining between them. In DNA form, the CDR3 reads TGCGCCAGCAGTGAGTCGACAAGGAAGGGGCGCTGCCCGAACACTGAAGCTTTCTTT. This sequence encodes CASSESTRKGRCPNTEAFF.

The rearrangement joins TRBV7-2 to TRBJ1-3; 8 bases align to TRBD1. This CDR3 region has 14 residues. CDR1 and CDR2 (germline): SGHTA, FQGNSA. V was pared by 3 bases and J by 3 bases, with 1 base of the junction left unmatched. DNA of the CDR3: TGTGCCAGCAGCTTGGACAGGGATGGAAACACCATATATTTT. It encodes CASSLDRDGNTIYF.

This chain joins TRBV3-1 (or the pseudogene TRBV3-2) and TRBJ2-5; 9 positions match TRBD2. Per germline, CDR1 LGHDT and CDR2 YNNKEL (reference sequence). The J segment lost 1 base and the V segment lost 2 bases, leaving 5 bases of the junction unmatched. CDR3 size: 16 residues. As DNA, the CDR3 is TGTGCCAGCAGCCAATTAAGCGGGGGGCCCCAAGAGACCCAGTACTTC. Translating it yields CASSQLSGGPQETQYF.

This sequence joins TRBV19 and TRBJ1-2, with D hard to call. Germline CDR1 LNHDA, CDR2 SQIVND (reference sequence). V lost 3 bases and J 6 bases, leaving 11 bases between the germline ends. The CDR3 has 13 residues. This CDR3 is CASSMNSIHGYTF. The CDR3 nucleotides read TGTGCCAGTAGTATGAACAGCATCCATGGCTACACCTTC.

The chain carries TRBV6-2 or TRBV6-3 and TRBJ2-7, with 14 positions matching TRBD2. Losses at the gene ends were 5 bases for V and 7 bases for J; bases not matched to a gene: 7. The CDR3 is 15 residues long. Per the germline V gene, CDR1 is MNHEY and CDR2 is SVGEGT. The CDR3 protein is CASSLGLAGGGEQYF. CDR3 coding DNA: TGTGCCAGCAGTCTAGGACTAGCGGGAGGTGGTGAGCAGTACTTC.

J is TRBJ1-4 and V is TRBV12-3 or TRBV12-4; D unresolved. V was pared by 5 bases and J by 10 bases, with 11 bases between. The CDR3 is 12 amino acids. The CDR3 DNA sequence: TGTGCCAGCAGTCCCCCCGGAGGAAAACTGTTTTTT. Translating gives CASSPPGGKLFF.

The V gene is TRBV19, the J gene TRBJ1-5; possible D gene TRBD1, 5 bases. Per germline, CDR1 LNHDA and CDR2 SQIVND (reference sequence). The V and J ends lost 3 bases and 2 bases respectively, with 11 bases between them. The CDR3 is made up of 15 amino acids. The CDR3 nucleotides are TGTGCCAGTAGTATGGGCAGGGCGGGCAATCAGCCCCAGCATTTT. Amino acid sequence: CASSMGRAGNQPQHF.